The 23 T cell receptor beta chains presented below share a single source sample, sequenced in a study of shared clonotypes between healthy human individuals. Repertoires were generated with immunoSEQ multiplex PCR, while TCRdb's copy carries only in-frame clones and drops some. In the table there are about 710,000 clones, roughly two thirds of which are singletons. The sequenced sample consisted of memory CD4+ T cells sorted from blood. The sample's subset: CD45RA-negative fraction. These receptors came from a woman under 40 in good health.

The chain uses TRBV11-2 and TRBJ2-2, with 7 nucleotides matching TRBD1. This CDR3 is built from 14 residues. CDR1 and CDR2 (germline): SGHAT, FQNNGV. V dropped 5 bases and J dropped 5; count of bases not matched to a gene: 5. The CDR3 DNA reads TGTGCCAGCAGCCCGCAACAGGGGACCGGGGAGCTGTTTTTT. Protein: CASSPQQGTGELFF.

This clone has just a few counts. This chain joins TRBV4-2 and TRBJ2-7; D unresolved. This CDR3 has 12 amino acids. Per the germline V gene, CDR1 is LGHNA and CDR2 is YNFKEQ. Deletions cut 3 bases from V and 8 bases from J, with 11 bases between. The CDR3 sequence is CASSHRLDQQYF. CDR3 coding DNA: TGTGCCAGCAGCCACAGATTGGACCAGCAGTACTTC.

CDR3 sequence: CASSSDTYSNQPQHF. CDR3 nucleotide sequence: TGTGCCAGCAGCTCCGACACTTATAGCAATCAGCCCCAGCATTTT. The chain is built from TRBV7-9 and TRBJ1-5, with D unresolved. The CDR3 is 15 amino acids. The V and J ends lost 4 bases and 0 bases respectively, with 10 bases between them. CDR1 is SEHNR and CDR2 is FQNEAQ in the germline V gene (reference sequence).

The chain is built from TRBV28 and TRBJ2-3; D is unclear. Looked up from germline, CDR1 is MDHEN and CDR2 is SYDVKM. V was shortened by 3 bases and J by 2 bases, with 6 bases between the two germline ends. The CDR3 spans 13 residues. The CDR3 here is CASSFQNTDTQYF. As DNA, the CDR3 is TGTGCCAGCAGTTTCCAGAACACAGATACGCAGTATTTT.

As regards this clone: Other DNA sequences from this sample encode an identical CDR3 as well. This chain links TRBV5-1 with TRBJ2-7; TRBD2 matches 16 bases. Germline CDR1 is SGHRS and CDR2 is YFSETQ. V lost 4 bases, J lost 5 bases, and 6 bases stayed unmatched. The CDR3 contains 16 residues. The CDR3 spells CASSPGLAGGLHEQYF. CDR3 DNA: TGCGCCAGCAGCCCGGGACTAGCGGGAGGGTTGCACGAGCAGTACTTC.

The V call is TRBV7-6, the J call TRBJ2-5; 7 bases fit TRBD1. The CDR3 has 15 amino acids. The germline V gene has CDR1 SGHVS and CDR2 FNYEAQ. V dropped 5 bases and J dropped 6; count of bases not matched to a gene: 12. The CDR3 coding sequence is TGTGCCAGCAGCCCCCAACAGGGGACACGGCAGACCCAGTACTTC. As protein: CASSPQQGTRQTQYF.

This rearrangement joins TRBV19 to TRBJ2-7, with D perhaps TRBD1 or TRBD2 (5 bases each). V was clipped by 4 bases and J by 6 bases, with 19 bases between them. In germline, CDR1 is LNHDA, CDR2 SQIVND (reference sequence). There are 15 residues in the CDR3. CDR3 nucleotides: TGTGCCAGTAGTAACCCCTCCGGGACCGTCGGCGAGCAGTACTTC. Protein sequence: CASSNPSGTVGEQYF.

V gene TRBV7-9 combines with J gene TRBJ2-1; 11 bases line up with TRBD2. The CDR3 length is 16 residues. With V trimmed by 5 bases and J by 7 bases, 10 bases remained unmatched. Germline V lookup: CDR1 SEHNR, CDR2 FQNEAQ (reference sequence). CDR3 sequence reads: CASSPPGTSGPNEQFF. The CDR3 coding sequence is TGTGCCAGCAGCCCACCCGGGACTAGCGGACCGAATGAGCAGTTCTTC.

This clone showed up just a few times. The chain has TRBV11-2 and TRBJ2-2, with 9 bases matching TRBD2. V was pared by 6 bases and J by 2 bases, with 4 bases of the junction left unmatched. The germline V gene encodes CDR1 SGHAT and CDR2 FQNNGV. The CDR3 is made up of 15 amino acids. The CDR3: CASRLAGINTGELFF. CDR3 DNA sequence: TGTGCCAGCAGGCTAGCGGGGATTAACACCGGGGAGCTGTTTTTT.

The gene calls are TRBV30 and TRBJ2-1; D uncertain. Germline V gene data show CDR1 as GTSNPN and CDR2 as SVGIG (reference sequence). The CDR3 sequence is 14 residues long. V was trimmed by 0 bases and J by 9 bases, leaving 15 bases between them. The CDR3 sequence: CAWSVTDGWGEQFF. The CDR3 nucleotides read TGTGCCTGGAGTGTTACGGACGGGTGGGGTGAGCAGTTCTTC.

The chain links TRBV29-1 to TRBJ1-1; no reliable D call. In germline, CDR1 is SQVTM, CDR2 ANQGSEA. The CDR3 contains 14 residues. The V and J ends lost 3 bases and 6 bases respectively, with 17 bases between them. Written as DNA, the CDR3 is TGCAGCGTTGACTTGGCAACGGGCGGCGCTGAAGCTTTCTTT. Its translation is CSVDLATGGAEAFF. Full variable domain (missing parts from reference TRBV29-1 and TRBJ1-1): SAVISQKPSRDICQRGTSLTIQCQVDSQVTMMFWYRQQPGQSLTLIATANQGSEATYESGFVIDKFPISRPNLTFSTLTVSNMSPEDSSIYLCSVDLATGGAEAFFGQGTRLTVV.

This clone has more than one count but fewer than ten. The chain has TRBV5-1 and TRBJ2-2, with TRBD1 as a possible D gene (7 bases). Germline V lookup: CDR1 SGHRS, CDR2 YFSETQ. There are 16 residues in the CDR3. V gave up 0 bases and J gave up 4 bases, with 13 bases separating them. The CDR3 sequence is CASSLDRQGGTGELFF. CDR3 nucleotide sequence: TGCGCCAGCAGCTTGGACAGACAGGGAGGCACCGGGGAGCTGTTTTTT.

The rearrangement uses TRBV11-2 and TRBJ1-2, with 7 bases that match TRBD1. V lost 4 bases, J lost 10 bases, and 9 bases stayed unmatched. Germline V gene sequence: CDR1 SGHAT, CDR2 FQNNGV. This CDR3 is 13 amino acids long. CDR3 region: CASSSPRTGDYTF. For the CDR3, the DNA is TGTGCCAGCAGCTCCCCCCGGACAGGAGACTACACCTTC.

This clone has at least ten counts. This sequence joins TRBV6-1 and TRBJ2-7; D could derive from TRBD1 or TRBD2 (5 bases each). The CDR3 totals 14 residues. V was cut by 3 bases and J by 2 bases, with 11 bases left in between. Per germline, CDR1 MNHNS and CDR2 SASEGT. For the CDR3, the DNA is TGTGCCAGCAGTGATTGGGACCGAACCTACGAGCAGTACTTC. Protein: CASSDWDRTYEQYF.

This clone was observed once. The chain uses TRBV27 and TRBJ2-7; possibly TRBD2 for D (5 bases). Germline lookup yields CDR1 MNHEY and CDR2 SMNVEV (reference sequence). V lost 5 bases to trimming and J lost 4 bases, with 18 bases between them. The CDR3 has 15 amino acids. The CDR3 here is CASSPRLLGVYEQYF. In DNA, the CDR3 is TGTGCCAGCAGTCCCCGACTACTGGGAGTTTACGAGCAGTACTTC.

This clone was observed once. The V gene is TRBV27, the J gene TRBJ1-2; D is undetermined. The CDR3 runs to 13 residues. Deletions cut 3 bases from V and 7 bases from J, with 12 bases between. The germline gives CDR1 MNHEY, CDR2 SMNVEV (reference sequence). The CDR3 DNA is TGTGCCAGCAGTTTTGGGCAGGACGGTGGCTACACCTTC. Amino acid sequence: CASSFGQDGGYTF.

This chain connects TRBV15 to TRBJ2-7; D remains unclear. Trimming shortened V by 0 bases and J by 4 bases, and 10 bases separated the two germline ends. CDR1 and CDR2 from the germline V gene are LNHNV and YYDKDF (reference sequence). The CDR3 contains 14 residues. Written as DNA, the CDR3 is TGTGCCACCAGCAGAGAGTATGGGCGTTACGAGCAGTACTTC. Protein product: CATSREYGRYEQYF.

The CDR3 reads CASSLGASGSYEQYF. The CDR3 region has the DNA TGTGCCAGCAGCTTAGGAGCTAGCGGGTCCTACGAGCAGTACTTC. The chain uses TRBV7-6 and TRBJ2-7, with 8 bases identical to TRBD2. Germline V gene lookup returns CDR1 SGHVS and CDR2 FNYEAQ. J lost 1 base, V lost 1 base, and 3 bases had no gene match. The CDR3 extends over 15 amino acids.

The rearrangement uses TRBV5-1 and TRBJ2-5; 7 bases agree with TRBD2. The CDR3 is 15 amino acids. Germline lookup yields CDR1 SGHRS and CDR2 YFSETQ. V lost 1 base, J lost 5 bases, and 8 bases stayed unmatched. The CDR3 reads CASSLTAGVDETQYF. The CDR3 region has the DNA TGCGCCAGCAGCTTGACGGCGGGAGTAGACGAGACCCAGTACTTC.

V gene TRBV15 combines with J gene TRBJ2-3; D is unclear. V was pared by 0 bases and J by 2 bases, with 3 bases between. The CDR3 runs 13 residues. In germline, CDR1 is LNHNV, CDR2 YYDKDF (reference sequence). CDR3 coding DNA: TGTGCCACCAGCAGAGACTCCACAGATACGCAGTATTTT. Translated, it gives CATSRDSTDTQYF.

This clone occurred once. J is TRBJ2-5 and V is TRBV19, with 12 bases lining up with TRBD2. The better agreement between TRBJ2-7 and the DNA end casts doubt on the J call. Germline V gene data show CDR1 as LNHDA and CDR2 as SQIVND (reference sequence). This CDR3 has 16 residues. CDR3 coding DNA: TGTGCCAGTAGTAGGATCCTAGCGGGAGGGCGATACGAGCAGTACTTC. Translating it yields CASSRILAGGRYEQYF.

V usage is TRBV5-1 and J usage is TRBJ2-3, with 8 bases identical to TRBD1. The V gene's germline CDR1 is SGHRS and CDR2 YFSETQ. The junction had 4 bases not matched to a gene; V was cut back by 5 bases and J by 2 bases. The CDR3 is 14 residues long. The CDR3 DNA follows: TGCGCCAGCAGGGGGACAGGTACCACAGATACGCAGTATTTT. It codes for CASRGTGTTDTQYF.

This chain uses TRBV7-6 with TRBJ2-5; 8 bases are a match to TRBD2. CDR1 SGHVS and CDR2 FNYEAQ come from the germline V gene. Trimming removed 1 base from V and 5 bases from J; junction bases left unmatched: 3. The CDR3 extends over 14 amino acids. CDR3 coding DNA: TGTGCCAGCAGCTTAGATTCTAGCGGGGAGACCCAGTACTTC. It encodes CASSLDSSGETQYF.